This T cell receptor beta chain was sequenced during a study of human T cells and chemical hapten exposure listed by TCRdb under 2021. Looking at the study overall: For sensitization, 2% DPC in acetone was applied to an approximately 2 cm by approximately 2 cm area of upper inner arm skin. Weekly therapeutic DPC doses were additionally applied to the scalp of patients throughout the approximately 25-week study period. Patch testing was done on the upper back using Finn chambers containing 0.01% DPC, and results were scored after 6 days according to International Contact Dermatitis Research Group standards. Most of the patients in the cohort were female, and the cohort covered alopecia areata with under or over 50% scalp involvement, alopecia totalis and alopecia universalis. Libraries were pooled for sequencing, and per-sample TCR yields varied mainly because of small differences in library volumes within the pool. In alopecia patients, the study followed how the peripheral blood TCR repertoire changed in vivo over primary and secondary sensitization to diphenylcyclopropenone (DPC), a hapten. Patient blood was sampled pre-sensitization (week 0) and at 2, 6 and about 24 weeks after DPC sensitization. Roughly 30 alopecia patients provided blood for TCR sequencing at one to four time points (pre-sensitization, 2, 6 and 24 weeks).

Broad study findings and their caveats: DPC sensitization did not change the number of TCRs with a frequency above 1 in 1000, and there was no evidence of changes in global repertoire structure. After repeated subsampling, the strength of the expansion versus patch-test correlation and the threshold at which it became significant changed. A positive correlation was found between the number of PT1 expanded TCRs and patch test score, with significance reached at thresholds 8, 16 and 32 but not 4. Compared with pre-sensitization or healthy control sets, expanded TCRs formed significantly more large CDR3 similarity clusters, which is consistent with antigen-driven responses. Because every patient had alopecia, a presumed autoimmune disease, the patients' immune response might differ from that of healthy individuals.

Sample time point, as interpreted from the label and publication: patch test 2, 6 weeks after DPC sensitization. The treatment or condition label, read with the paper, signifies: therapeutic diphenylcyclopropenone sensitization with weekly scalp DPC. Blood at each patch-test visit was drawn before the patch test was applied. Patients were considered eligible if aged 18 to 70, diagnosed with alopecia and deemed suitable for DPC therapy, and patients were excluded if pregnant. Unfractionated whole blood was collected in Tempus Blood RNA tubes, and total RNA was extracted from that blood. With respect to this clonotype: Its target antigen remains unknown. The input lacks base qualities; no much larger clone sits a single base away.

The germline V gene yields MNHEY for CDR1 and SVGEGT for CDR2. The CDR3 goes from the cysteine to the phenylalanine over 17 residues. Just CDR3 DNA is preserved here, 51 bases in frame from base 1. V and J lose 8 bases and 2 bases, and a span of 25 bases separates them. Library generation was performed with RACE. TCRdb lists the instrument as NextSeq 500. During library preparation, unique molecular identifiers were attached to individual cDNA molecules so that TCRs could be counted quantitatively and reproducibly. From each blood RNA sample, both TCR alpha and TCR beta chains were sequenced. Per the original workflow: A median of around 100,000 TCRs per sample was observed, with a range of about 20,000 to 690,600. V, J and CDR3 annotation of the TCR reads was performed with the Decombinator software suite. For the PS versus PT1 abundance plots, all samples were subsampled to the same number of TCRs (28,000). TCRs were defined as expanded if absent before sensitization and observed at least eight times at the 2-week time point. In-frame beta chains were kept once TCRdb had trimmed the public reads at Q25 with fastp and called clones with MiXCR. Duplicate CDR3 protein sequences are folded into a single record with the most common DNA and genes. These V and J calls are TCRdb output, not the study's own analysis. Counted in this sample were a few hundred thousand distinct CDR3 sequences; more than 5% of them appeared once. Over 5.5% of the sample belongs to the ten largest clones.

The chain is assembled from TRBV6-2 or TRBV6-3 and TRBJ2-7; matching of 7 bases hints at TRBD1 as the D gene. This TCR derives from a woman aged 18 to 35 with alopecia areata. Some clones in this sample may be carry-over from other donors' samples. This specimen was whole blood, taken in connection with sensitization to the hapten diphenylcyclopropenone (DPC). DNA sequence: TGTGCCAGCCCCAACCTCGGCGGGACAGCTTGTACCTACGAGCAGTACTTC. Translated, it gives CASPNLGGTACTYEQYF.